Listed below are T cell receptor beta chains from one sample, sequenced in a study of a mutant IDH1 vaccine in newly diagnosed glioma. For these receptors, no antigen is known. Method: immunoSEQ multiplex PCR; TCRdb's copy keeps in-frame clones and lacks some. The sample includes roughly 110,000 clones, about 90% of them seen just once. The sample consisted of PBMCs, taken from a glioma patient whose treatment included an IDH1 peptide vaccine. These receptor sequences come from a woman aged 45-60 years with glioma. Each CDR3 is given with its conserved first and last residue. The order of the fields is D gene, J gene, clone size, V gene, CDR3 DNA, CDR3 protein. The D gene is left open where the match is weak. Some rows mark clone size as missing; the rest say once, few, many or name a class of expanded clone.

TRBD1 | TRBJ1-2 | - | TRBV5-1 | TGCGCCAGCAGCCAACTCCTGACAGGGGGGTATGGCTACACCTTC | CASSQLLTGGYGYTF
- | TRBJ2-2 | - | TRBV7-9 | TGTGCCAGCAGCTTCTCCAGGGTAAACACCGGGGAGCTGTTTTTT | CASSFSRVNTGELFF
TRBD1 | TRBJ2-1 | - | TRBV30 | TGTGCCTGGAGTGGACCCGACAGGGGGAATTCGAGGAATATGTATGAGCAGTTCTTC | CAWSGPDRGNSRNMYEQFF
- | TRBJ2-6 | once | TRBV19 | TGTGCCAGTAGTATATATTGGAGCTTCTCTGGGGCCAACGTCCTGACTTTC | CASSIYWSFSGANVLTF
- | TRBJ1-2 | - | TRBV10-1 | TGCGCCAGCAGCTACCGGGACTTTGGCTACACCTTC | CASSYRDFGYTF
TRBD1 | TRBJ2-7 | - | TRBV18 | TGTGCCAGCTCACCACCGTACGAGACAGGGTTTAGGGTCTACGAGCAGTACTTC | CASSPPYETGFRVYEQYF
- | TRBJ1-5 | - | TRBV28 | TGTGCCAGCAGTTTAATTGTGGCTCAGCCCCAGCATTTT | CASSLIVAQPQHF
- | TRBJ1-4 | - | TRBV5-1 | TGCGCCAGCAGCTTGGCGGGTGGGGAAAAACTGTTTTTT | CASSLAGGEKLFF
TRBD1 | TRBJ1-2 | - | TRBV6-5 | TGTGCCAGCAGTTACAGGACAGGGCATGGCTACACCTTC | CASSYRTGHGYTF
- | TRBJ1-4 | - | TRBV9 | TGTGCCAGCAGCCCCGCCGGGGCGCTTAATGAAAAACTGTTTTTT | CASSPAGALNEKLFF
- | TRBJ1-2 | - | TRBV18 | TGTGCCAGCTCTCGAACCCGGGACCCGCCATCAGCTAACTATGGCTACACCTTC | CASSRTRDPPSANYGYTF
- | TRBJ1-4 | - | TRBV6-5 | TGTGCCAGCAGCCCGTCGGCAGCTCCTAATGAAAAACTGTTTTTT | CASSPSAAPNEKLFF
- | TRBJ1-1 | - | TRBV28 | TGTGCCAGCAGTTCCCCGGCCCTCATAGCCGCACACACTGAAGCTTTCTTT | CASSSPALIAAHTEAFF
- | TRBJ1-5 | - | TRBV7-8 | TGTGCCAGCAGCCCCTACCGGGTCCTGCTGAGCAATCAGCCCCAGCATTTT | CASSPYRVLLSNQPQHF
TRBD1 | TRBJ2-7 | - | TRBV28 | TGTGCCAGCGGCGGACAGGGTTTTGTCGAGCAGTACTTC | CASGGQGFVEQYF
TRBD1 | TRBJ2-1 | - | TRBV6-5 | TGTGCCAGCAGTATACAGGGGTATGAGCAGTTCTTC | CASSIQGYEQFF
- | TRBJ1-2 | - | TRBV2 | TGTGCCAGTCCAGAATACGAGGGTGGTGGCTACACCTTC | CASPEYEGGGYTF
TRBD1 | TRBJ2-7 | - | TRBV15 | TGTGCCACCAGCCGGGACAGGGGACGATCCTACGAGCAGTACTTC | CATSRDRGRSYEQYF
TRBD2 | TRBJ2-2 | - | TRBV10-1 | TGCGCCAGCAGTCTCAGAGCGGGAGCCACCGGGGAGCTGTTTTTT | CASSLRAGATGELFF
TRBD1 | TRBJ2-7 | - | TRBV9 | TGTGCCAGCAGCAGGACAGGGGAGGAATCCTACGAGCAGTACTTC | CASSRTGEESYEQYF
- | TRBJ2-1 | - | TRBV27 | TGTGCCAGCAGCCCAGGGTTCTACAATGAGCAGTTCTTC | CASSPGFYNEQFF
- | TRBJ2-1 | - | TRBV9 | TGTGCCAGCAGCTCCACCCCGTCTAGCAGGGTTGAGCAGTTCTTC | CASSSTPSSRVEQFF
TRBD2 | TRBJ2-3 | - | TRBV7-6 | TGTGCCAGCAGCTTGGAACTAGCGGTCACAGATACGCAGTATTTT | CASSLELAVTDTQYF
TRBD1 | TRBJ1-5 | - | TRBV6-6 | TGTGCCAGCAGCACCCGACAGGGTAGCAATCAGCCCCAGCATTTT | CASSTRQGSNQPQHF
- | TRBJ1-1 | - | TRBV5-1 | TGCGCCAGCAGCCCCACGCCCCTTAACACTGAAGCTTTCTTT | CASSPTPLNTEAFF
TRBD2 | TRBJ2-3 | - | TRBV2 | TGTGCCAGCAGTGAAATGGGGGAGGGCCCCCCGGGAGATACGCAGTATTTT | CASSEMGEGPPGDTQYF
TRBD2 | TRBJ2-3 | - | TRBV13 | TGTGCCAGCACCACCTCGGGAGGGGATACGCAGTATTTT | CASTTSGGDTQYF
- | TRBJ1-4 | - | TRBV5-5 | TGTGCCAGCAGCTCCGGGCAACTGGGTGAAAAACTGTTTTTT | CASSSGQLGEKLFF
- | TRBJ2-7 | - | TRBV10-1 | TGCGCCGGAAGGACCCTCGAGCAGTACTTC | CAGRTLEQYF
- | TRBJ1-1 | - | TRBV28 | TGTGCCAGCAGTTTCGGACAGATGAACACTGAAGCTTTCTTT | CASSFGQMNTEAFF
- | TRBJ1-5 | few | TRBV28 | TGTGCCAGCAGTGACATTTATCAGCCCCAGCATTTT | CASSDIYQPQHF
- | TRBJ1-1 | - | TRBV6-5 | TGTGCCAGCAGTTGGGAGGTGAACACTGAAGCTTTCTTT | CASSWEVNTEAFF
TRBD2 | TRBJ2-1 | - | TRBV5-4 | TGTGCCAGCAGCTTTTCACGCGGGAGCGGAGATGAGCAGTTCTTC | CASSFSRGSGDEQFF
- | TRBJ1-2 | - | TRBV28 | TGTGCCAGCAGTAATACAGGGAGTATTGGCTACACCTTC | CASSNTGSIGYTF
- | TRBJ2-5 | - | TRBV30 | TGTGCCTGGAGACGCCGCTCGGGCGGGCAGTACTTC | CAWRRRSGGQYF
- | TRBJ2-7 | - | TRBV5-1 | TGCGCCAGCAGCTCACAGGGCACCTACGAGCAGTACTTC | CASSSQGTYEQYF
TRBD2 | TRBJ2-7 | - | TRBV13 | TGTGCCAGCAGCTCAACCGGGACTAGCGGGAGTAGAATTTACGAGCAGTACTTC | CASSSTGTSGSRIYEQYF
- | TRBJ1-1 | - | TRBV2 | TGTGCCAGCAGATCCCAGACGGCTTTCTTT | CASRSQTAFF
TRBD1 | TRBJ1-1 | - | TRBV7-9 | TGTGCCAGCACCCGACAGGGATCAGTCTCGAACACTGAAGCTTTCTTT | CASTRQGSVSNTEAFF
- | TRBJ1-4 | once | TRBV7-9 | TGTGCCAGCAGCTTGGTCCGGGGTGGGAGTTTCGGAGAAAAACTGTTTTTT | CASSLVRGGSFGEKLFF
- | TRBJ2-2 | - | TRBV7-3 | TGTGCCAGCAGCTTGAACAGGGACACCGGGGAGCTGTTTTTT | CASSLNRDTGELFF
TRBD1 | TRBJ1-4 | - | TRBV2 | TGTGCCAGCAGTGAACAGGGGGTTTCTAATGAAAAACTGTTTTTT | CASSEQGVSNEKLFF
- | TRBJ1-6 | - | TRBV27 | TGTGCCAGCAGTTTGGCAGGGCAGCCTAATTCACCCCTCCACTTT | CASSLAGQPNSPLHF
- | TRBJ2-7 | - | TRBV5-1 | TGCGCCAGCAGCTTGGAAGCGAGGTCCTACGAGCAGTACTTC | CASSLEARSYEQYF
- | TRBJ2-1 | few | TRBV11-2 | TGTGCCAGCAGCTTCCGAGGGAACTACAATGAGCAGTTCTTC | CASSFRGNYNEQFF
TRBD1 | TRBJ1-5 | - | TRBV19 | TGTGCCAGTAGTCTACAGGGGAGTTCAAGGCAGCCCCAGCATTTT | CASSLQGSSRQPQHF
TRBD1 | TRBJ2-7 | - | TRBV10-3 | TGTGCCACCACCCCGTCCCGGGACAGGGCCTACGAGCAGTACTTC | CATTPSRDRAYEQYF
- | TRBJ2-7 | few | TRBV10-1 | TGCGCCAGCAGTGAGTCGGGCGGTTACGAGCAGTACTTC | CASSESGGYEQYF
TRBD2 | TRBJ2-3 | - | TRBV6-5 | TGTGCCAGCAGTCCCAGCGGGGGCACAGATACGCAGTATTTT | CASSPSGGTDTQYF
TRBD1 | TRBJ2-2 | - | TRBV10-3 | TGTGCCATCAGTGAGCCGGGACAGGGGCACACCGGGGAGCTGTTTTTT | CAISEPGQGHTGELFF